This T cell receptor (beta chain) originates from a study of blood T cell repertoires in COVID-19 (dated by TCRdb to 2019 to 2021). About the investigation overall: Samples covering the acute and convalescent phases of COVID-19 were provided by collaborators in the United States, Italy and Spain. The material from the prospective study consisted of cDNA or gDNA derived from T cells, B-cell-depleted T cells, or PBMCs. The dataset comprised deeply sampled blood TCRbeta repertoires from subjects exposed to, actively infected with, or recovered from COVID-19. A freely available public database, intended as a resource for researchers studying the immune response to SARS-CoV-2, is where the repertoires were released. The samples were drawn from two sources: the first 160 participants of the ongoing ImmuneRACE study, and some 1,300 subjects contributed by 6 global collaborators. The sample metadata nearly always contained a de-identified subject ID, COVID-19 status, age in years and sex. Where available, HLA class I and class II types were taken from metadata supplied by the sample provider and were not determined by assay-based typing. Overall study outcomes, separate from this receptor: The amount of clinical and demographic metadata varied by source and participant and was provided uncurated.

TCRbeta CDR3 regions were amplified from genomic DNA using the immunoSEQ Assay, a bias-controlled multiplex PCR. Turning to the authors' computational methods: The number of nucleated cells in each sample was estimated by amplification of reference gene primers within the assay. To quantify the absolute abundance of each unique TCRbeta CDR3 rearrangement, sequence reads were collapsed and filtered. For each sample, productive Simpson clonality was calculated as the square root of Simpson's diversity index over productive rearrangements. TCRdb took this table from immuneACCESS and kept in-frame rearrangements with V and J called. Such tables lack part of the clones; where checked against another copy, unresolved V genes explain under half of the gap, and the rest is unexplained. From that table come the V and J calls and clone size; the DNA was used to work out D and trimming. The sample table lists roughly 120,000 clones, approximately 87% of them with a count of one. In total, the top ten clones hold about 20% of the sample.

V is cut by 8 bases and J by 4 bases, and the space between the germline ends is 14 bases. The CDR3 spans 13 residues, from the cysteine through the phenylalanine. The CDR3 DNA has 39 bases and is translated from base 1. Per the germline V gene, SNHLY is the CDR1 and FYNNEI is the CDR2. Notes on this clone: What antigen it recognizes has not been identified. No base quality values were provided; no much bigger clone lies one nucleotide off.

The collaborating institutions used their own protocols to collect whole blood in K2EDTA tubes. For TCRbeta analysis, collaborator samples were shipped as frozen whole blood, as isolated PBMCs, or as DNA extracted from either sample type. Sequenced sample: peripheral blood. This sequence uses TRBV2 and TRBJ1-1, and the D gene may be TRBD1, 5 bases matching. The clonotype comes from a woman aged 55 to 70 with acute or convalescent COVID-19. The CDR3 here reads CASRNYQGTEAFF. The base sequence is TGTGCCAGCCGGAACTACCAGGGCACTGAAGCTTTCTTT.